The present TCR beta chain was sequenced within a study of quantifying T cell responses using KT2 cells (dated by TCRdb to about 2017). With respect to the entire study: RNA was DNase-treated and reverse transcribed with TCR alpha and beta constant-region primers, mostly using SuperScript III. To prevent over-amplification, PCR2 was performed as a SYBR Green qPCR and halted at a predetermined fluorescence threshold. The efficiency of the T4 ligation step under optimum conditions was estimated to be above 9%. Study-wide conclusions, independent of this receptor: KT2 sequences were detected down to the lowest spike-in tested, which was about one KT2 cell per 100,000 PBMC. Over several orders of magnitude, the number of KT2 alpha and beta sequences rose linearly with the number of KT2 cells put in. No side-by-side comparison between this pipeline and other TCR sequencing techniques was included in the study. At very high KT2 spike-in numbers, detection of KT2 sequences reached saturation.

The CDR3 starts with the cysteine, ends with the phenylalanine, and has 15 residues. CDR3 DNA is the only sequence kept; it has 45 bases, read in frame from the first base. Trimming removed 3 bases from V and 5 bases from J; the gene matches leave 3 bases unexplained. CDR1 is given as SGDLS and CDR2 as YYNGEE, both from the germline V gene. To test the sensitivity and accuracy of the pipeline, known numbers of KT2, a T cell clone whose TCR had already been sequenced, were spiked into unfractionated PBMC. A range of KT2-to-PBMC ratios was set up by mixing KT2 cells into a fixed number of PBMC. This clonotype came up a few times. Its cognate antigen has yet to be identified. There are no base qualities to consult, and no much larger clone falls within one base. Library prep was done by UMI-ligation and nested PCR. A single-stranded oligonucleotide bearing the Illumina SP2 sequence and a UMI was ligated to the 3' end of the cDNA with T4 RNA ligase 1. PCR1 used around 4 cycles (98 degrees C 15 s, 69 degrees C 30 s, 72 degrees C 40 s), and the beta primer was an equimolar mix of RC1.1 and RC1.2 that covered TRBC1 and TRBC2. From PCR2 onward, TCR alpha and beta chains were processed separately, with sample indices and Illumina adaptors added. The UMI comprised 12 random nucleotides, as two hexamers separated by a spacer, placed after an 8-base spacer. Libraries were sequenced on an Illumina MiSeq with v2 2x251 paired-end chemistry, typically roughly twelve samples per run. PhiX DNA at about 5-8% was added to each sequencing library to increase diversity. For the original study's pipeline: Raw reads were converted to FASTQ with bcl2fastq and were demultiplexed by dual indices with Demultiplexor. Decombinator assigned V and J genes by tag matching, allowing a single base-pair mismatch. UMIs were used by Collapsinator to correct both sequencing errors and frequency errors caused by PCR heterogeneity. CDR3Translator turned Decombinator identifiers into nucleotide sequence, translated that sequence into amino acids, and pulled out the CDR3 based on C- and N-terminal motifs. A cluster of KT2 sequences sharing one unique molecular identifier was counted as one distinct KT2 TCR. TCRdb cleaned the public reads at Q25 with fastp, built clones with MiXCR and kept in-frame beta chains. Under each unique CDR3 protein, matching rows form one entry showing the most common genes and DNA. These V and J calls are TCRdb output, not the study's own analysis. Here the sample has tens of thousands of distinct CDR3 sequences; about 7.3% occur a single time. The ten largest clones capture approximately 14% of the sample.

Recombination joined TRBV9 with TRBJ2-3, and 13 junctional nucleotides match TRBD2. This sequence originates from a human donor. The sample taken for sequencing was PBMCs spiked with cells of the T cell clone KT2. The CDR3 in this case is CASSGLAGGQDTQYF. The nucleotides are TGTGCCAGCAGCGGACTAGCGGGGGGCCAAGATACGCAGTATTTT. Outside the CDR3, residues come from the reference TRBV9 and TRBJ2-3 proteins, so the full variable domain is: DSGVTQTPKHLITATGQRVTLRCSPRSGDLSVYWYQQSLDQGLQFLIQYYNGEERAKGNILERFSAQQFPDLHSELNLSSLELGDSALYFCASSGLAGGQDTQYFGPGTRLTVL.